This passage covers 4 T cell receptor beta chains from one sample sequenced in a study of control samples from healthy donors and cancer patients. The method was immunoSEQ multiplex PCR; TCRdb's version includes in-frame clones alone and lacks a portion of them. The repertoire holds around 140,000 clones, with 91% as singletons. The sequencing input was blood. These receptor sequences come from a man aged 25-45 years in good health.

The CDR3 sequence is CASSLVGLQFEQYF. The CDR3 nucleotides are TGTGCCAGCAGCTTAGTTGGACTTCAATTCGAGCAGTACTTC. This chain uses TRBV11-2 with TRBJ2-7, with a possible D match to TRBD2 (5 bases). There are 14 residues in the CDR3. V lost 1 base and J 6 bases, leaving 13 bases between the germline ends. Looked up from germline, CDR1 is SGHAT and CDR2 is FQNNGV. The whole variable domain, filled in from reference TRBV11-2 and TRBJ2-7, reads EAGVAQSPRYKIIEKRQSVAFWCNPISGHATLYWYQQILGQGPKLLIQFQNNGVVDDSQLPKDRFSAERLKGVDSTLKIQPAKLEDSAVYLCASSLVGLQFEQYFGPGTRLTVT.

The chain employs TRBV13 and TRBJ2-4; D could derive from TRBD1 or TRBD2 (5 bases each). CDR1 is PRHDT, CDR2 FYEKMQ, per germline (reference sequence). Between the trimmed V and J ends, which lost 1 base and 1 base, there was a span of 11 bases. CDR3 length equals 16 residues. CDR3 amino acids: CASSLVGREAKNIQYF. CDR3 sequence (DNA): TGTGCCAGCAGCTTAGTTGGCAGGGAGGCCAAAAACATTCAGTACTTC. The variable domain in full, completed from reference TRBV13 and TRBJ2-4, reads AAGVIQSPRHLIKEKRETATLKCYPIPRHDTVYWYQQGPGQDPQFLISFYEKMQSDKGSIPDRFSAQQFSDYHSELNMSSLELGDSALYFCASSLVGREAKNIQYFGAGTRLSVL.

This chain uses TRBV9 with TRBJ2-3; TRBD1 aligns across 7 bases. This CDR3 has 16 amino acids. The V gene's germline CDR1 is SGDLS and CDR2 YYNGEE. Trimming at V came to 0 bases and at J to 0 bases, leaving 4 bases not matched to a gene. Here the CDR3 reads CASSVDRTGSTDTQYF. The CDR3 region has the DNA TGTGCCAGCAGCGTAGATCGGACAGGAAGCACAGATACGCAGTATTTT. The variable domain in full, with the rest retrieved from reference TRBV9 and TRBJ2-3, is DSGVTQTPKHLITATGQRVTLRCSPRSGDLSVYWYQQSLDQGLQFLIQYYNGEERAKGNILERFSAQQFPDLHSELNLSSLELGDSALYFCASSVDRTGSTDTQYFGPGTRLTVL.

This clone has only one observation. The chain couples TRBV28 to TRBJ1-1, with a weak D call TRBD1 (6 bases). CDR3 length equals 12 residues. V lost 9 bases, J lost 1 base, and 9 bases lay in between. Per germline, CDR1 MDHEN and CDR2 SYDVKM. The CDR3 reads CASRTENTEAFF. The CDR3 nucleotides are TGTGCCAGTCGGACAGAGAACACTGAAGCTTTCTTT. Based on the CDR3 plus reference TRBV28 and TRBJ1-1, the full variable domain is DVKVTQSSRYLVKRTGEKVFLECVQDMDHENMFWYRQDPGLGLRLIYFSYDVKMKEKGDIPEGYSVSREKKERFSLILESASTNQTSMYLCASRTENTEAFFGQGTRLTVV.